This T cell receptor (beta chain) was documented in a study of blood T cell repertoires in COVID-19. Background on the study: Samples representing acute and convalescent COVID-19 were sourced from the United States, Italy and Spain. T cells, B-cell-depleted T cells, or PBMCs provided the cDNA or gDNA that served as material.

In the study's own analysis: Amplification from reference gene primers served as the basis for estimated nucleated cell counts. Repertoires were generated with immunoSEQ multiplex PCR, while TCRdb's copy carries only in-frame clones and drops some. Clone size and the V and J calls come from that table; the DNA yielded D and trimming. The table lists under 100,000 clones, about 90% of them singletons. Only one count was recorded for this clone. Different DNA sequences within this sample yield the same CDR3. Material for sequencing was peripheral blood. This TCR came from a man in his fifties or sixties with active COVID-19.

CDR3 sequence: CASSLGQGANEQFF. CDR3 sequence (DNA): TGCGCCAGCAGCTTGGGACAGGGTGCGAATGAGCAGTTCTTC. The V and J genes are TRBV5-1 and TRBJ2-1; TRBD1 matches 7 bases. This CDR3 contains 14 residues. Germline V lookup: CDR1 SGHRS, CDR2 YFSETQ. Trimming at V came to 0 bases and at J to 7 bases, leaving 4 bases not matched to a gene. The full variable domain, its missing parts supplied by reference TRBV5-1 and TRBJ2-1, is KAGVTQTPRYLIKTRGQQVTLSCSPISGHRSVSWYQQTPGQGLQFLFEYFSETQRNKGNFPGRFSGRQFSNSRSEMNVSTLELGDSALYLCASSLGQGANEQFFGPGTRLTVL.